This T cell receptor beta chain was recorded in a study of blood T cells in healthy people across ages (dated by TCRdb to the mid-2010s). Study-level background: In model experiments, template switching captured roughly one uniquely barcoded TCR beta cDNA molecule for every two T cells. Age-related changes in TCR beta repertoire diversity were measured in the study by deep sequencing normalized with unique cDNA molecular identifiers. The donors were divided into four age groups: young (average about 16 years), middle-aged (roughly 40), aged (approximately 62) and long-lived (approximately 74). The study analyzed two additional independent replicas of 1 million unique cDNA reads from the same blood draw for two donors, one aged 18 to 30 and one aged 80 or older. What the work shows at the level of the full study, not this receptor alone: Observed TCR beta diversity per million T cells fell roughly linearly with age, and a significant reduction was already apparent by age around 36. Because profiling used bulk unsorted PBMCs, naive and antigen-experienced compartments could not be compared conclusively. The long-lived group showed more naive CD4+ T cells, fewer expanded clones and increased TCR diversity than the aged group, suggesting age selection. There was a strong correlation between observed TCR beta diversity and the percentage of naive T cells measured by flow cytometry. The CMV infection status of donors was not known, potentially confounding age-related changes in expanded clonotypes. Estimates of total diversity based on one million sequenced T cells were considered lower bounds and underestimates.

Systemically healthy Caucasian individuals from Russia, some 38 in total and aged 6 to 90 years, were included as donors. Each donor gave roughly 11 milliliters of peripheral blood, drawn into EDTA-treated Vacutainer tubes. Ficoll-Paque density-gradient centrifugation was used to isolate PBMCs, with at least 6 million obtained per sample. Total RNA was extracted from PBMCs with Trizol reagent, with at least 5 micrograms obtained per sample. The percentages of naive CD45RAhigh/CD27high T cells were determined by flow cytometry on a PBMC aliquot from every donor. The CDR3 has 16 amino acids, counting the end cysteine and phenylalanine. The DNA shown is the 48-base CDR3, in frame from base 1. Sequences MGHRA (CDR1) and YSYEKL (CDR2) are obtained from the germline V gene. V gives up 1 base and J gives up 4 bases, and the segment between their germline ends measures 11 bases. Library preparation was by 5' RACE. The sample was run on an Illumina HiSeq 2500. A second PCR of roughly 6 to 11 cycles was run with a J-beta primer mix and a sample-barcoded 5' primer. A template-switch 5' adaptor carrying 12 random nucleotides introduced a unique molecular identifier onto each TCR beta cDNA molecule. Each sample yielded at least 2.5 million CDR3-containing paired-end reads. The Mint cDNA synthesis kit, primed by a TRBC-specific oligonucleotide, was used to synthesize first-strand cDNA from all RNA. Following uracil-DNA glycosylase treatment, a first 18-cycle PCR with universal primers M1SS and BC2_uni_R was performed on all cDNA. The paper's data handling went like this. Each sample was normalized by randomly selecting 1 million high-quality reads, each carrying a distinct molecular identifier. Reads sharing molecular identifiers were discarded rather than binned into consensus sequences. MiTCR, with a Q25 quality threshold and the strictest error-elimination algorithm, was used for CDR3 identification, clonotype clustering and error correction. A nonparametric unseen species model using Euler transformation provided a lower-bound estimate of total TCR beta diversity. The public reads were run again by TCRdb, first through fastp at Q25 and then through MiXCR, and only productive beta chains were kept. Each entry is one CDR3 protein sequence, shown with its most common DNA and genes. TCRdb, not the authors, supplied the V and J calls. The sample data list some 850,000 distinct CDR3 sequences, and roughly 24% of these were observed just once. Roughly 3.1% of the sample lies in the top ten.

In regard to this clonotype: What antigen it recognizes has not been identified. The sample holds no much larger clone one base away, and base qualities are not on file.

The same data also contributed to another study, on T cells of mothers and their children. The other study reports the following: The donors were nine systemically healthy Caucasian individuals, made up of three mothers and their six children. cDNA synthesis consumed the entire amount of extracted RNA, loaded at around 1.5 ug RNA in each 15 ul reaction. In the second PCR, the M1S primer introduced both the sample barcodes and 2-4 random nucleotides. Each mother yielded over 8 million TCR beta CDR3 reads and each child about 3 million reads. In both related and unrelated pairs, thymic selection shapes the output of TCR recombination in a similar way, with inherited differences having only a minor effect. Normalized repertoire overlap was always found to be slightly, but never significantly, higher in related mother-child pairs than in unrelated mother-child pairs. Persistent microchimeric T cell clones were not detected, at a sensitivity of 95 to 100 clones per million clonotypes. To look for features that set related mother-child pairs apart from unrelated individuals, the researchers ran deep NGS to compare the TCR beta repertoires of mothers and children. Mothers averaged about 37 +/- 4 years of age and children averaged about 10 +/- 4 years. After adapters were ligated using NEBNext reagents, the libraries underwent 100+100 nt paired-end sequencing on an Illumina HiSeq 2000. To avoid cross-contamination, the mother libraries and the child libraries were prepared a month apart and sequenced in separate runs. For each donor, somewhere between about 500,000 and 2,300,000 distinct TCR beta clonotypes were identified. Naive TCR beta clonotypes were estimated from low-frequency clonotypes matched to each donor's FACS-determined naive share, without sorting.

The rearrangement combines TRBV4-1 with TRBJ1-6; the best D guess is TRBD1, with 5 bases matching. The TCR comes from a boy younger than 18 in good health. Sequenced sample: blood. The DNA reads TGCGCCAGCAGCCAAGCGCGGGGGGATTATAATTCACCCCTCCACTTT. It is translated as CASSQARGDYNSPLHF.